A selection of T cell receptor beta chains follows, all from one sample in a study of shared T cell receptors in the human thymus. Measured with immunoSEQ multiplex PCR; TCRdb has only the in-frame clones, and not every one. The table shows hundreds of thousands of clones, with 70% to 90% occurring only once. These data are also associated with another study on human thymus T cells.

The sample taken for sequencing was thymocytes. These receptors were obtained from a boy under three years old with a congenital heart defect. Each CDR3 is given with its conserved first and last residue. The order of the fields is D gene, clone size, V gene, J gene, CDR3 protein, CDR3 DNA. The D gene is left open where the match is weak. Expanded clones are given a class, and other clones once, few, many or no size at all.

TRBD2	.	TRBV9	TRBJ2-7	CASSERAGSSYEQYF	TGTGCCAGCAGCGAGAGAGCGGGGTCCTCCTACGAGCAGTACTTC
TRBD1	.	TRBV19	TRBJ2-3	CASSIGGQGADTQYF	TGTGCCAGTAGTATAGGGGGACAGGGCGCAGATACGCAGTATTTT
.	.	TRBV4-3	TRBJ1-2	CASSQEGDPGPLVDGYTF	TGCGCCAGCAGCCAAGAAGGGGATCCAGGTCCTTTGGTTGATGGCTACACCTTC
.	once	TRBV28	TRBJ2-4	CASSFFSGSRPKNF	TGTGCCAGCAGTTTTTTTTCCGGGTCACGTCCTAAGAATTTC
.	once	TRBV5-1	TRBJ1-2	CASSSPQEGYTF	TGCGCCAGCAGTAGCCCACAGGAGGGCTACACCTTC
.	.	TRBV6-1	TRBJ2-1	CASSEMVSPSSYNEQFF	TGTGCCAGCAGTGAAATGGTTAGCCCGAGCTCCTACAATGAGCAGTTCTTC
.	.	TRBV27	TRBJ2-5	CASSPGQETQYF	TGTGCCAGCAGTCCGGGCCAAGAGACCCAGTACTTC
.	once	TRBV6-5	TRBJ2-7	CASSYLRTETTYEQYF	TGTGCCAGCAGTTACTTAAGAACCGAGACTACCTACGAGCAGTACTTC
.	.	TRBV28	TRBJ2-5	CASSISETQYF	TGTGCCAGCAGTATCTCAGAGACCCAGTACTTC
TRBD1	.	TRBV27	TRBJ2-7	CASSPTPGTAGTLLTYEQYF	TGTGCCAGCAGTCCAACCCCCGGGACAGCAGGAACCCTCCTCACGTACGAGCAGTACTTC
.	.	TRBV7-8	TRBJ1-6	CASSFQANSPLHF	TGTGCCAGCAGCTTCCAGGCTAATTCACCCCTCCACTTT
.	.	TRBV6-1	TRBJ1-3	CASNYFSGNTIYF	TGTGCCAGCAACTATTTCTCTGGAAACACCATATATTTT
.	.	TRBV4-1	TRBJ2-1	CASSQVPGHPPYNEQFF	TGCGCCAGCAGCCAAGTACCGGGACACCCCCCTTACAATGAGCAGTTCTTC
.	.	TRBV4-3	TRBJ2-1	CASSQEVTLRSYEQFF	TGCGCCAGCAGCCAAGAAGTCACGCTAAGAAGCTATGAGCAGTTCTTC
.	.	TRBV4-3	TRBJ1-1	CASSQVVAGPNTEAFF	TGCGCCAGCAGCCAAGTGGTGGCAGGCCCTAACACTGAAGCTTTCTTT
TRBD1	.	TRBV4-3	TRBJ2-3	CASSQEIGTGASDTQYF	TGCGCCAGCAGCCAAGAGATAGGGACAGGGGCGTCAGATACGCAGTATTTT
TRBD1	.	TRBV4-2	TRBJ1-6	CASSPSQKQGKINSPLHF	TGTGCCAGCAGCCCGAGTCAGAAACAGGGGAAGATCAATTCACCCCTCCACTTT
TRBD1	.	TRBV9	TRBJ2-5	CASSANERDRALVAQYF	TGTGCCAGCAGCGCTAACGAACGGGACAGGGCCCTGGTGGCCCAGTACTTC
.	.	TRBV28	TRBJ2-2	CASSTTGFATGELFF	TGTGCCAGCAGTACTACAGGGTTTGCCACCGGGGAGCTGTTTTTT
.	.	TRBV6-1	TRBJ1-2	CASRRQPRYGYTF	TGCGCCAGCAGAAGACAGCCACGTTATGGCTACACCTTC
.	.	TRBV6-4	TRBJ2-6	CASSDASGTMSSGANVLTF	TGTGCCAGCAGTGACGCTTCCGGGACAATGAGCTCTGGGGCCAACGTCCTGACTTTC
.	.	TRBV7-9	TRBJ1-1	CASSFRQPGCTEAFF	TGTGCCAGCAGCTTCAGACAGCCAGGCTGTACTGAAGCTTTCTTT
.	.	TRBV7-9	TRBJ2-3	CAQRGGADTQYF	TGTGCACAAAGGGGAGGCGCAGATACGCAGTATTTT
.	.	TRBV4-3	TRBJ2-7	CASSQEGRAPYEQYF	TGCGCCAGCAGCCAAGAGGGCAGGGCCCCCTACGAGCAGTACTTC
TRBD1	.	TRBV28	TRBJ2-7	CASSRTRDRGTYEQYF	TGTGCCAGCAGTCGCACCCGGGACAGGGGCACCTACGAGCAGTACTTC
.	.	TRBV15	TRBJ2-3	CATSREAGFTDTQYF	TGTGCCACCAGCAGGGAGGCGGGGTTCACAGATACGCAGTATTTT
TRBD1	.	TRBV5-4	TRBJ2-7	CASSLERDSRLYEQYF	TGTGCCAGCAGCTTGGAAAGGGACAGTAGACTCTACGAGCAGTACTTC
.	.	TRBV4-1	TRBJ2-7	CASIQGGTGLHEQYF	TGCGCCAGCATCCAAGGAGGGACGGGACTTCACGAGCAGTACTTC
TRBD2	.	TRBV14	TRBJ2-3	CASSQVRAGGRGQDTQYF	TGTGCCAGCAGCCAAGTAAGAGCGGGGGGAAGAGGGCAAGATACGCAGTATTTT
TRBD1	few	TRBV6-1	TRBJ1-6	CAGRWDSSNNSPLHF	TGTGCCGGAAGATGGGACAGCTCTAATAATTCACCCCTCCACTTT
.	.	TRBV25-1	TRBJ2-7	CASSEGLRGFNSYEQYF	TGTGCCAGCAGTGAGGGTCTCCGGGGGTTCAACTCCTACGAGCAGTACTTC
TRBD1	once	TRBV27	TRBJ2-7	CASSSLPPGQGAYEQYF	TGTGCCAGCAGTAGCCTCCCCCCGGGACAGGGTGCTTACGAGCAGTACTTC
TRBD1	.	TRBV7-6	TRBJ1-2	CASSLGTGINYGYTF	TGTGCCAGCAGCCTCGGGACAGGGATAAACTATGGCTACACCTTC
.	.	TRBV28	TRBJ2-1	CASSLLISRQAYNEQFF	TGTGCCAGCAGTTTATTGATTTCGAGACAGGCCTACAATGAGCAGTTCTTC
.	few	TRBV19	TRBJ1-5	CGSKVGHNQPQHF	TGTGGCAGTAAAGTGGGCCACAATCAGCCCCAGCATTTT
.	.	TRBV5-4	TRBJ2-1	CASSLAPGRGNEQFF	TGTGCCAGCAGCTTGGCCCCGGGGAGGGGGAATGAGCAGTTCTTC
TRBD1	.	TRBV19	TRBJ2-2	CASSTNPTGYTGELFF	TGTGCCAGTAGCACAAACCCGACAGGGTACACCGGGGAGCTGTTTTTT
TRBD2	.	TRBV28	TRBJ2-5	CASSLWGLAGETQYF	TGTGCCAGCAGTTTATGGGGACTAGCCGGGGAGACCCAGTACTTC
TRBD1	.	TRBV6-6	TRBJ2-7	CASRNRGPYEQYF	TGTGCCAGCAGGAACAGGGGCCCCTACGAGCAGTACTTC
.	.	TRBV30	TRBJ2-7	CAWSPGHYEQYF	TGTGCCTGGAGCCCAGGACACTACGAGCAGTACTTC
TRBD2	.	TRBV4-1	TRBJ2-1	CASSPPSSGTSGEHEQFF	TGCGCCAGCAGCCCCCCTTCCTCCGGGACTAGTGGGGAGCATGAGCAGTTCTTC